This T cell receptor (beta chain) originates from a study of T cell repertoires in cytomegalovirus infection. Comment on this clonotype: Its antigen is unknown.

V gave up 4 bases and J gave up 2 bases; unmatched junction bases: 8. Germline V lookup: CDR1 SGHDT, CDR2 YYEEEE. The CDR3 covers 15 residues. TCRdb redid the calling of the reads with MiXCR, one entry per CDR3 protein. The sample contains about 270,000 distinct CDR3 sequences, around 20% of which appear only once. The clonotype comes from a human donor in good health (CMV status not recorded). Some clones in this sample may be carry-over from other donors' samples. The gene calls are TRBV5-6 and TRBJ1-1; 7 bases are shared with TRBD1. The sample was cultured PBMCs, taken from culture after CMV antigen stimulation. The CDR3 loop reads CASSPNGQENTEAFF. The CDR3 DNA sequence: TGTGCCAGCAGCCCGAACGGACAGGAAAACACTGAAGCTTTCTTT.